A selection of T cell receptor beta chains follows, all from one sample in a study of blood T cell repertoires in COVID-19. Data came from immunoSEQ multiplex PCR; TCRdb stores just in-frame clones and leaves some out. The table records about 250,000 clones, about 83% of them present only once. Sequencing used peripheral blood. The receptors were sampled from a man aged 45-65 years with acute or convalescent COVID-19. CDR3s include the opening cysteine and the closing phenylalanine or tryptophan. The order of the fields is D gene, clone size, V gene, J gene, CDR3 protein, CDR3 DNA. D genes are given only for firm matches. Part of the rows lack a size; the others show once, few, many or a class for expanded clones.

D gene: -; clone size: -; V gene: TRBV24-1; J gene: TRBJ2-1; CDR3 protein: CATSDLTPGNEQFF; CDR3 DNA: TGTGCCACCAGTGATTTGACCCCAGGGAATGAGCAGTTCTTC
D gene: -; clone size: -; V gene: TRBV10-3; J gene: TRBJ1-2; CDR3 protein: CAISESRWGDYGYTF; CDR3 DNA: TGTGCCATCAGTGAGTCTCGGTGGGGGGACTATGGCTACACCTTC
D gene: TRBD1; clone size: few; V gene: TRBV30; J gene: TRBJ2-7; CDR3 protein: CAWSRTGGEQYF; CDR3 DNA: TGTGCCTGGAGTAGGACAGGGGGCGAGCAGTACTTC
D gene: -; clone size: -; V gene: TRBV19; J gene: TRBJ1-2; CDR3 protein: CASSIGQAPYGYTF; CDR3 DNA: TGTGCCAGTAGTATAGGACAGGCTCCCTATGGCTACACCTTC
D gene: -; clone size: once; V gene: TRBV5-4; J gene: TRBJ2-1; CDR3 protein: CASSPGMSSYNEQFF; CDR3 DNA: TGTGCCAGCAGCCCAGGTATGAGCTCCTACAATGAGCAGTTCTTC
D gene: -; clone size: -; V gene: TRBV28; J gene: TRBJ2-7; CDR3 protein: CASSTRSGYEQYF; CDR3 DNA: TGTGCCAGCAGTACCCGGAGCGGCTACGAGCAGTACTTC
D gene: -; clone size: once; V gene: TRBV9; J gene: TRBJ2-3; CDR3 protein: CASSVTSTDTQYF; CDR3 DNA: TGTGCCAGCAGCGTTACTAGCACAGATACGCAGTATTTT
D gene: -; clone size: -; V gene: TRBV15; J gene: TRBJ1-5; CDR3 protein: CATSRDRVVGQGNQPQHF; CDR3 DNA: TGTGCCACCAGCAGAGACAGGGTAGTAGGTCAAGGCAATCAGCCCCAGCATTTT
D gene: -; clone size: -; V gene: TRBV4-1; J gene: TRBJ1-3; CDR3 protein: CASSQGPRVRNTIYF; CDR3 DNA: TGCGCCAGCAGCCAAGGGCCCCGGGTCAGAAACACCATATATTTT
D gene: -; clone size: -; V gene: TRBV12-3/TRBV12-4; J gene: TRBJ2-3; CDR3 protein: CASSRDTDTQYF; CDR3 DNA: TGTGCCAGCAGCCGGGATACAGATACGCAGTATTTT
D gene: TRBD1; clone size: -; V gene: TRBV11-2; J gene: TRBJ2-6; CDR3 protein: CASSSTGGANVLTF; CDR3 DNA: TGTGCCAGCAGCTCGACAGGGGGGGCCAACGTCCTGACTTTC
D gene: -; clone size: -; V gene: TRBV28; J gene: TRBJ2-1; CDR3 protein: CASSGGRTSYNEQFF; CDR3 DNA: TGTGCCAGCAGTGGAGGGAGGACGTCCTACAATGAGCAGTTCTTC
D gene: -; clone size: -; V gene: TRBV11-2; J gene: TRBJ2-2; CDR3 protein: CASSFGAGELFF; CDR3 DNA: TGTGCCAGCAGCTTCGGGGCCGGGGAGCTGTTTTTT
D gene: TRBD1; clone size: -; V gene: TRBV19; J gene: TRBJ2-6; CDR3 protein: CASSRDRGSSGANVLTF; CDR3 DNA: TGTGCCAGTAGTAGGGACAGGGGAAGCTCTGGGGCCAACGTCCTGACTTTC
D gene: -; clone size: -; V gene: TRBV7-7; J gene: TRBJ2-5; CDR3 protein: CASSQTDSQETQYF; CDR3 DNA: TGTGCTAGCAGCCAAACGGACTCCCAGGAGACCCAGTACTTC
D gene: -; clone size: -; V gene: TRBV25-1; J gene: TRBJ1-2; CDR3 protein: CASIGQPTGGYTF; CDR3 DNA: TGTGCCAGCATAGGTCAGCCCACGGGTGGCTACACCTTC
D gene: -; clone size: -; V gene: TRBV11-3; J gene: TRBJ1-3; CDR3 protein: CASSLGGGIAGNTIYF; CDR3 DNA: TGTGCCAGCAGCTTAGGTGGGGGCATCGCTGGAAACACCATATATTTT
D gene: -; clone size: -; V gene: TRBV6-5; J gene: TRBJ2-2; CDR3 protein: CASSYYSNTGELFF; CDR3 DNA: TGTGCCAGCAGTTACTACTCCAACACCGGGGAGCTGTTTTTT
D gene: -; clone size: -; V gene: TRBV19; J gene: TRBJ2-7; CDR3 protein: CAVSHRLTYEQYF; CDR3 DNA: TGTGCCGTATCCCACAGGCTTACCTACGAGCAGTACTTC
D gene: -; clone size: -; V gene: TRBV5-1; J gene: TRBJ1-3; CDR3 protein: CASSLGNTGSGNTIYF; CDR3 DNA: TGCGCCAGCAGCTTGGGGAATACAGGGTCTGGAAACACCATATATTTT
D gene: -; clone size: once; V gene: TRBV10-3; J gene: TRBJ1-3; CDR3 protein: CAISGDSSFSGNTIYF; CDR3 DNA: TGTGCCATCAGTGGCGACAGCTCTTTCTCTGGAAACACCATATATTTT
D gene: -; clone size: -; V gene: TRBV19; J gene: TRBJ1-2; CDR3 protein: CASADSNYGYTF; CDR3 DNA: TGTGCCAGTGCGGACAGTAACTATGGCTACACCTTC
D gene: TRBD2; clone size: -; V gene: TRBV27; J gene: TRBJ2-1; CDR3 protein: CASSSLAGSLLYNEQFF; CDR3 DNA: TGTGCCAGCAGTAGTTTAGCGGGCTCTCTCCTATACAATGAGCAGTTCTTC
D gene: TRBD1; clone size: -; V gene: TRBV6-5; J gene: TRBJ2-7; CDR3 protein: CASIQNRGYEQYF; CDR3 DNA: TGTGCCAGCATCCAAAACAGGGGTTACGAGCAGTACTTC
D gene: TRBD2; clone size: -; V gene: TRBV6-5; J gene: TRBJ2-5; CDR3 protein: CASSLRLAGVETQYF; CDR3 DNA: TGTGCCAGCAGCCTAAGACTAGCGGGAGTGGAGACCCAGTACTTC
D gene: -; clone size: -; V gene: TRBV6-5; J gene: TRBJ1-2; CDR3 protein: CASSYSRGAIGRGYTF; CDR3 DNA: TGTGCCAGCAGTTACTCCCGGGGGGCTATTGGCCGTGGCTACACCTTC
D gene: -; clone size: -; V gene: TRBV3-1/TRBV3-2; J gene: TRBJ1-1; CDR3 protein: CASSHRTENTEAFF; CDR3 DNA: TGTGCCAGCAGCCACCGGACAGAGAACACTGAAGCTTTCTTT
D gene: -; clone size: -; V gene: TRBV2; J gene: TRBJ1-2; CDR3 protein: CASRYSLGYTF; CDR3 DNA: TGTGCCAGCAGATACTCTCTTGGCTACACCTTC
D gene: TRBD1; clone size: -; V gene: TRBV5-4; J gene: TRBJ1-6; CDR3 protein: CASSPAQGAVSPLHF; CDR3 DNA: TGTGCCAGCAGCCCCGCCCAGGGGGCAGTTTCACCCCTCCACTTT
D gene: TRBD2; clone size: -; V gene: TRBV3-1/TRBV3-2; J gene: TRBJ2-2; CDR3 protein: CASSQVGGANTGELFF; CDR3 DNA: TGTGCCAGCAGCCAAGTGGGAGGGGCGAACACCGGGGAGCTGTTTTTT
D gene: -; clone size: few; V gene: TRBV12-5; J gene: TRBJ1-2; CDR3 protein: CASGLAGQDGYTF; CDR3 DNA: TGTGCTAGTGGTTTGGCGGGACAAGATGGCTACACCTTC
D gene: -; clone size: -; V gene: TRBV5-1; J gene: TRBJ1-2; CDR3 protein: CASSLSQYGYTF; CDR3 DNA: TGCGCCAGCAGCTTGTCACAGTATGGCTACACCTTC
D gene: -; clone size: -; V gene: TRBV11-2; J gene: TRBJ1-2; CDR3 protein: CASSLGLGSGGYTF; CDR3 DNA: TGTGCCAGCAGCTTGGGACTGGGATCGGGTGGCTACACCTTC
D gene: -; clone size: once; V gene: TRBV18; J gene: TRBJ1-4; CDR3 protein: CASSPQGLANEKLFF; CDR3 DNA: TGTGCCAGCTCACCACAGGGGCTGGCTAATGAAAAACTGTTTTTT
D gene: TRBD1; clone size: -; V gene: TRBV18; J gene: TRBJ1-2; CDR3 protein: CASSQRQGIDGYTF; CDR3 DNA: TGTGCCAGCTCCCAACGACAGGGTATCGATGGCTACACCTTC
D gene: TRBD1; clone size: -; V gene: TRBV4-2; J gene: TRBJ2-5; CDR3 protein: CASGTGETQYF; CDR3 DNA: TGTGCCAGCGGGACAGGGGAGACCCAGTACTTC
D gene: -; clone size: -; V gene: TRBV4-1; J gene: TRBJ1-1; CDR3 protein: CASSQDTGVRAFF; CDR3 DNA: TGCGCCAGCAGCCAAGATACGGGGGTGCGGGCTTTCTTT
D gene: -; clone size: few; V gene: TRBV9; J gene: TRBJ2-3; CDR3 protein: CASSVVDRGAATDTQYF; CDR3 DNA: TGTGCCAGCAGCGTAGTCGATCGGGGAGCCGCCACAGATACGCAGTATTTT
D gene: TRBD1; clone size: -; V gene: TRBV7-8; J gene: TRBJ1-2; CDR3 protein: CASSRGTGGNYGYTF; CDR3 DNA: TGTGCCAGCAGCCGAGGGACAGGGGGCAACTATGGCTACACCTTC
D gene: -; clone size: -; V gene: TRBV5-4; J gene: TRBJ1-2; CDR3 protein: CASSFTEYGYTF; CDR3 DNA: TGTGCCAGCAGCTTTACTGAGTATGGCTACACCTTC
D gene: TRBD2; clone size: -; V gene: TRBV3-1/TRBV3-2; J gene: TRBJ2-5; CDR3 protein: CASSPSGSPETQYF; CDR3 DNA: TGTGCCAGCAGCCCGAGCGGGAGTCCCGAGACCCAGTACTTC
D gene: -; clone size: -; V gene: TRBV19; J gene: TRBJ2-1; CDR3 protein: CASSIATSSYNEQFF; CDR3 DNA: TGTGCCAGTAGTATCGCCACCAGCTCCTACAATGAGCAGTTCTTC
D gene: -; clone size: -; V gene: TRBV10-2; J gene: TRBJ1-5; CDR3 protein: CARIYRDSNQPQHF; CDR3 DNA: TGCGCCAGGATTTACAGAGATAGCAATCAGCCCCAGCATTTT
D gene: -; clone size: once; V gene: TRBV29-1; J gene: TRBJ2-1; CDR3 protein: CSVVAELKGYNEQFF; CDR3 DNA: TGCAGCGTTGTAGCTGAGCTAAAAGGCTACAATGAGCAGTTCTTC
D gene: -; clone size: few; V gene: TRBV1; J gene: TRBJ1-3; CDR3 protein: CTSSQARTGRNTIYF; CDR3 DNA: TGCACCAGCAGCCAAGCCCGGACAGGTCGAAACACCATATATTTT
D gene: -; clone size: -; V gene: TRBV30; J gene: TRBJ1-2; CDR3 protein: CAWSVQVSGYTF; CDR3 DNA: TGTGCCTGGAGTGTACAGGTTTCTGGCTACACCTTC
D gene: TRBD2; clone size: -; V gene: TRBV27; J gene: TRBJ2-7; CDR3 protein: CASSLSPASGGHEQYF; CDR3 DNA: TGTGCCAGCAGTTTAAGTCCCGCTAGCGGGGGACACGAGCAGTACTTC
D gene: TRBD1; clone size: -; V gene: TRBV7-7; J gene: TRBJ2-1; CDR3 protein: CASSLGPADRASYNEQFF; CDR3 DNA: TGTGCTAGCAGCTTAGGGCCCGCGGACAGGGCCTCCTACAATGAGCAGTTCTTC
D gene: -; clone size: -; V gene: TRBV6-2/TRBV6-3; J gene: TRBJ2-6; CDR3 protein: CASSYSPRGEASGANVLTF; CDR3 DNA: TGTGCCAGCAGTTACTCTCCACGCGGGGAGGCCTCTGGGGCCAACGTCCTGACTTTC
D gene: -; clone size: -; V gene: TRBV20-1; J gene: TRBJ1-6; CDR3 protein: CSASIRGQPSPLHF; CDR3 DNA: TGCAGTGCTAGTATTAGAGGACAGCCTTCACCCCTCCACTTT
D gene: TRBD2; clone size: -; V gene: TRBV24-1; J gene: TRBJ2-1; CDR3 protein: CATSDLENGLAGHNEQFF; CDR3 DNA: TGTGCCACCAGTGATTTGGAAAACGGCCTAGCGGGCCACAATGAGCAGTTCTTC
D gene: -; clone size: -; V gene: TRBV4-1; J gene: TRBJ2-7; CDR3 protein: CASSQVPAYEQYF; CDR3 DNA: TGCGCCAGCAGCCAGGTCCCGGCCTACGAGCAGTACTTC
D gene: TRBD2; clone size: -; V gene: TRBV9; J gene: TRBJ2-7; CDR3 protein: CASSAGTSEYEQYF; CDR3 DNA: TGTGCCAGCAGCGCCGGGACTAGCGAATACGAGCAGTACTTC
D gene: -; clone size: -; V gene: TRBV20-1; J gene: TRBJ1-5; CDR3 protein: CSASQSIGQPQHF; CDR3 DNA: TGCAGTGCTAGTCAATCCATCGGGCAGCCCCAGCATTTT
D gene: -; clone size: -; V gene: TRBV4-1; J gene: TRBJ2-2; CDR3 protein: CASSQARLRPGELFF; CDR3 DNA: TGCGCCAGCAGCCAAGCTAGGCTCCGCCCCGGGGAGCTGTTTTTT
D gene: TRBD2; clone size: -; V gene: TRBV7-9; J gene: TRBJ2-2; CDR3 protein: CASSLGRGTGELFF; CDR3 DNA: TGTGCCAGCAGCTTGGGGCGGGGGACCGGGGAGCTGTTTTTT
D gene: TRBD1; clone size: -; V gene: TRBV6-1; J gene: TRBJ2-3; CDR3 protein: CASSEARQGLDTQYF; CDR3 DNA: TGTGCCAGCAGTGAAGCCCGACAGGGTTTGGATACGCAGTATTTT
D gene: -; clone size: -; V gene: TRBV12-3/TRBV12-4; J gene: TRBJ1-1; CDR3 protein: CAILTGLNTEAFF; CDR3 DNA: TGTGCCATCCTGACAGGATTGAACACTGAAGCTTTCTTT
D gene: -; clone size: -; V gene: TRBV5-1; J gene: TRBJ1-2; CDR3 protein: CASSLDGVTFGGYTF; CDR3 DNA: TGCGCCAGCAGCTTGGACGGGGTGACTTTTGGAGGCTACACCTTC
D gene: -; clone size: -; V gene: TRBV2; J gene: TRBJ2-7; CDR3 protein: CASGASRSYSYEQYF; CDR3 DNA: TGTGCCAGCGGCGCATCCAGGTCGTACTCCTACGAGCAGTACTTC